What follows are 22 T cell receptor beta chains derived from one specimen sequenced in a study of blood T cell repertoires in COVID-19 (dated by TCRdb to about 2020). The method was the immunoSEQ multiplex PCR assay. TCRdb took this table from immuneACCESS and kept in-frame rearrangements with V and J called. Such tables lack part of the clones; where checked against another copy, unresolved V genes explain under half of the gap, and the rest is unexplained. A total of some 490,000 clones appear in this sample, 70% to 90% of them only once. The top ten constitute approximately 3.2% of the sample. Sequencing input: peripheral blood. The receptors here all came from a human donor in a cohort sampled during active COVID-19.

This clone was seen at least ten times. The chain links TRBV6-4 to TRBJ2-2; unclear D gene. With 0 bases removed from V and 3 bases from J, the gap between germline ends came to 2 bases. The germline gives CDR1 MRHNA, CDR2 SNTAGT. This CDR3 is built from 13 residues. CDR3 nucleotide sequence: TGTGCCAGCAGTGACTCCGACACCGGGGAGCTGTTTTTT. It yields the protein CASSDSDTGELFF.

The V call is TRBV5-1, the J call TRBJ2-5; no firm D call. The length of the CDR3 is 13 residues. V shed 5 bases and J shed 3 bases, with 11 bases lying between them. In germline, CDR1 is SGHRS, CDR2 YFSETQ. The CDR3 DNA sequence: TGCGCCAGCAGTCTACAGTTAGAAGAGACCCAGTACTTC. Translated: CASSLQLEETQYF.

The genes are TRBV5-1 and TRBJ2-2; D is possibly TRBD2 (6 bases). Germline-derived CDR1 and CDR2 are SGHRS and YFSETQ. The CDR3 spans 14 residues. With 7 bases removed from V and 3 bases from J, the gap between germline ends came to 13 bases. The CDR3 spells CASRRTTDTGELFF. CDR3 in DNA: TGCGCCAGCCGACGGACTACTGACACCGGGGAGCTGTTTTTT.

With respect to this clone: Sequence at one end of the junction differs from germline and may be a read error. The CDR3 DNA reads TGCAGTGCCATCGGGACTAGCGCGTCCTTC. It translates to CSAIGTSASF. The chain links TRBV20-1 to TRBJ2-7, with 10 nucleotides matching TRBD2. This CDR3 has 10 residues. The V gene's germline CDR1 is DFQATT and CDR2 SNEGSKA (reference sequence).

J is TRBJ2-1 and V is TRBV12-3 or TRBV12-4; weak D call: TRBD2 (6 bases). CDR3 length: 12 residues. The V end lost 5 bases, the J end lost 6 bases, and 8 bases lay between the germline ends. The DNA for the CDR3 is TGTGCCAGCAGTGTCGGGAGCAATGAGCAGTTCTTC. Amino acid sequence: CASSVGSNEQFF.

The chain employs TRBV4-1 and TRBJ2-1; 8 nucleotides align to TRBD2. Trimming at V came to 0 bases and at J to 1 base, leaving 2 bases not matched to a gene. The CDR3 spans 16 residues. The germline CDR1 and CDR2 sequences are MGHRA and YSYEKL. Written as DNA, the CDR3 is TGCGCCAGCAGCCAAGAGGGACTAGTGTCCTACAATGAGCAGTTCTTC. Protein: CASSQEGLVSYNEQFF.

The chain couples TRBV19 to TRBJ1-3; no clear D gene. The germline V and J ends were trimmed by 1 base and 0 bases, with 7 bases remaining between them. Germline CDR1 reads LNHDA; CDR2 reads SQIVND (reference sequence). The CDR3 contains 15 residues. The CDR3 region is CASSIGADSGNTIYF. CDR3 DNA sequence: TGTGCCAGTAGTATAGGGGCAGACTCTGGAAACACCATATATTTT.

The chain is built from TRBV5-1 and TRBJ2-3; TRBD2 aligns across 13 bases. The CDR3 has 19 amino acids. From germline, CDR1 is SGHRS and CDR2 YFSETQ. V lost 0 bases to trimming and J lost 0 bases; unmatched junction nucleotides: 7. This chain's CDR3 is CASSLVGLAGETSTDTQYF. The CDR3 bases are TGCGCCAGCAGCTTGGTAGGACTAGCGGGGGAGACTAGCACAGATACGCAGTATTTT.

The CDR3 bases are TGTGCCAGCAGCCCCAGGGAAAGCTACAATGAGCAGTTCTTC. Protein sequence: CASSPRESYNEQFF. The chain employs TRBV7-9 and TRBJ2-1, with D perhaps TRBD1 (5 bases). The ends were cut back, 5 bases at V and 3 bases at J, with 11 bases in the middle. Germline V gives CDR1 SEHNR, CDR2 FQNEAQ (reference sequence). This CDR3 has 14 residues.

Concerning this clone itself: The junction does not match germline at one end; this may be a read error. V usage is TRBV7-7 and J usage is TRBJ2-1; perhaps TRBD2 as D (5 bases). The CDR3 length is 15 residues. Per the germline V gene, CDR1 is SSHAT and CDR2 is FNYEAQ (reference sequence). CDR3 bases: TGTGCTAGCAGCTTGGGTGGGAGTTTCGGCAATGAGCAGTTCTTC. Amino acid sequence: CASSLGGSFGNEQFF.

The chain links TRBV6-5 to TRBJ1-1; possible D gene TRBD1, 5 bases. Trimming took off 7 bases at V and 2 bases at J, with 14 bases between the two ends. Per germline, CDR1 MNHEY and CDR2 SVGAGI. The CDR3 loop spans 14 amino acids. CDR3 sequence (DNA): TGTGCCAGCAATTTTCGGGGGGGTAACACTGAAGCTTTCTTT. Encoded protein: CASNFRGGNTEAFF.

This clone was detected only a few times. The chain couples TRBV7-2 to TRBJ1-2, with 9 nucleotides matching TRBD1. The CDR3 length is 15 residues. V lost 7 bases to trimming and J lost 9 bases; unmatched junction nucleotides: 15. Germline CDR1 reads SGHTA; CDR2 reads FQGNSA. The CDR3 loop is CASIPTGGGLGSYTF. CDR3 nucleotides: TGTGCCAGCATCCCCACAGGGGGCGGACTCGGGAGCTACACCTTC.

Many counts were recorded for this clone. V is TRBV28 and J is TRBJ2-6; 10 nucleotides agree with TRBD1. The germline V gene has CDR1 MDHEN and CDR2 SYDVKM. The CDR3 is made up of 20 amino acids. The CDR3 nucleotides read TGTGCTACGCACCGGGACAGGGGCAGGAGAAAAGACTCTGGGGCCAACGTCCTGACTTTC. Its protein is CATHRDRGRRKDSGANVLTF.

The gene calls are TRBV12-5 and TRBJ2-3; no clear D gene. Trimming pared 4 bases from V and 3 bases from J, leaving 5 bases between. Per germline, CDR1 LGHNT and CDR2 FRNRAP. CDR3 length: 12 residues. The DNA for the CDR3 is TGTGCTAGTGGTTCCCTGACAGATACGCAGTATTTT. Residues: CASGSLTDTQYF.

In DNA, the CDR3 is TGTGCCTGGAGTTTCCGTTGGAGGAAAGGCAATCAGCCCCAGCATTTT. Its translation: CAWSFRWRKGNQPQHF. The chain is built from TRBV30 and TRBJ1-5, with D unclear. V dropped 2 bases and J dropped 2 bases, with 16 bases sitting between them. Per germline, CDR1 GTSNPN and CDR2 SVGIG (reference sequence). CDR3 length: 16 residues.

The chain is built from TRBV12-3 or TRBV12-4 and TRBJ1-2; D is unresolved. V was shortened by 6 bases and J by 0 bases, with 8 bases between the two germline ends. There are 13 residues in the CDR3. CDR3 sequence reads: CASSRTANYGYTF. In nucleotides, the CDR3 is TGTGCCAGCAGCCGGACTGCTAACTATGGCTACACCTTC.

This chain connects TRBV11-3 to TRBJ2-5, with TRBD1 as a possible D gene (6 bases). Trimming pared 1 base from V and 2 bases from J, leaving 11 bases between. The CDR3 length is 15 residues. Germline values: CDR1 SGHNT, CDR2 YENEEA. The DNA for the CDR3 is TGTGCCAGCAGCTTAGGTTTAGGGGGTCAAGAGACCCAGTACTTC. Protein product: CASSLGLGGQETQYF.

The rearrangement uses TRBV7-2 and TRBJ2-1; the match to TRBD2 covers 7 bases. Germline lookup yields CDR1 SGHTA and CDR2 FQGNSA. Trimming took 7 bases from V and 7 from J; bases not matched to a gene: 13. CDR3 length: 15 amino acids. In nucleotides, the CDR3 is TGTGCCAGCACCTGGGGGGGGAATTTCGGAAATGAGCAGTTCTTC. Translated: CASTWGGNFGNEQFF.

The count of this clone is one. This chain connects TRBV5-1 to TRBJ2-7; 9 bases are a match to TRBD1. Germline V gives CDR1 SGHRS, CDR2 YFSETQ. The CDR3 is 17 residues long. V gave up 4 bases and J gave up 3 bases; unmatched junction bases: 14. The CDR3 nucleotides read TGCGCCAGCAGCGAAATGGGACAGGGCCGAGGTAGCTACGAGCAGTACTTC. It is translated as CASSEMGQGRGSYEQYF. Together with reference TRBV5-1 and TRBJ2-7, the CDR3 gives the full variable domain: KAGVTQTPRYLIKTRGQQVTLSCSPISGHRSVSWYQQTPGQGLQFLFEYFSETQRNKGNFPGRFSGRQFSNSRSEMNVSTLELGDSALYLCASSEMGQGRGSYEQYFGPGTRLTVT.

J is TRBJ2-7 and V is TRBV7-2; TRBD1 aligns across 8 bases. The germline CDR1 and CDR2 sequences are SGHTA and FQGNSA. J gave up 2 bases and V 3 bases, and 6 bases lay outside the gene matches. The length of the CDR3 is 15 residues. CDR3: CASSFGQGPTYEQYF. DNA of the CDR3: TGTGCCAGCAGCTTCGGACAGGGCCCGACCTACGAGCAGTACTTC.

This chain joins TRBV11-2 and TRBJ1-5; maybe TRBD1 (5 bases). Trimming left V 5 bases short and J 7 bases short, with 21 bases between. This CDR3 has 16 amino acids. Germline V gene lookup returns CDR1 SGHAT and CDR2 FQNNGV. This CDR3 is CASSRGLAGVGQPQHF. The DNA for the CDR3 is TGTGCCAGCAGCCGTGGACTGGCGGGGGTAGGACAGCCCCAGCATTTT.

The V gene is TRBV4-1, the J gene TRBJ2-1; the match to TRBD2 covers 8 bases. The CDR3 length is 16 residues. The germline gives CDR1 MGHRA, CDR2 YSYEKL. The trim removed 4 bases at V and 7 bases at J, leaving 12 bases unmatched. The CDR3, as DNA: TGCGCCAGCAGCCCTCAGGGGCGGCGGGAGGTAAATGAGCAGTTCTTC. As protein: CASSPQGRREVNEQFF.